Shown below are 16 T cell receptor beta chains from a single sample sequenced in a study of shared clonotypes between healthy human individuals. Here immunoSEQ multiplex PCR was the method, and the copy in TCRdb shows in-frame clones only, minus some. The sample contains some 2,500,000 clones, less than 95% of which appear only once. The sample was naive CD4+ T cells from PBMCs. Subset denoted: CD45RA+ positively selected. All receptors come from a young man in good health. Some clones in this sample may be carry-over from other donors' samples.

V is TRBV6-5 and J is TRBJ2-1; a weak D match, TRBD2 (5 bases). The V gene's germline CDR1 is MNHEY and CDR2 SVGAGI. The CDR3 is 15 amino acids. V was pared by 5 bases and J by 4 bases, with 15 bases between. The CDR3 bases are TGTGCCAGCAGTCCCTTAAGCCGGGGATACAATGAGCAGTTCTTC. Encoded protein: CASSPLSRGYNEQFF.

The gene calls are TRBV25-1 and TRBJ2-7, with TRBD2 matching 8 bases. Trimming removed 3 bases from V and 7 bases from J; junction bases left unmatched: 14. This CDR3 spans 16 amino acids. The germline CDR1 and CDR2 sequences are MGHDK and SYGVNS. The chain's CDR3 is CASSEPREGPAGEQYF. CDR3 sequence (DNA): TGTGCCAGCAGTGAGCCTCGGGAGGGCCCGGCCGGAGAGCAGTACTTC.

This clone was found a few times. Other DNA sequences in the same sample also yield this CDR3. The rearrangement uses TRBV7-2 and TRBJ1-1; 8 positions match TRBD1. Trimming cost V 5 bases and J 8 bases; bases outside gene matches: 7. Germline V gene sequence: CDR1 SGHTA, CDR2 FQGNSA. The CDR3 covers 13 residues. CDR3 DNA sequence: TGTGCCAGCAGCCTCTACAGGGGGACGGAAGCTTTCTTT. This translates into CASSLYRGTEAFF.

The CDR3 bases are TGTGCCAGCACCATGGACTCGGGGGAGCAGTACTTC. This encodes CASTMDSGEQYF. This sequence joins TRBV2 and TRBJ2-7, with D possibly being TRBD2 (5 bases). The V gene lost 7 bases and the J gene lost 7 bases, with 14 bases spanning the gap. CDR1 and CDR2 from the germline V gene are SNHLY and FYNNEI. This CDR3 spans 12 amino acids.

The chain is built from TRBV6-6 and TRBJ1-1; D unresolved. The germline gives CDR1 MNHNY, CDR2 SVGAGI (reference sequence). This CDR3 has 14 amino acids. The V gene lost 2 bases and the J gene lost 5 bases, with 12 bases spanning the gap. CDR3 bases: TGTGCCAGCAGTTACGACCAAGGGTGGACTGAAGCTTTCTTT. This encodes CASSYDQGWTEAFF.

Note on this clone: Other DNA sequences in the sample encode the same CDR3. The V gene is TRBV9, the J gene TRBJ2-2; no reliable D call. V was cut by 4 bases and J by 6 bases, with 10 bases left in between. Germline values: CDR1 SGDLS, CDR2 YYNGEE. The CDR3 loop spans 13 amino acids. CDR3 DNA: TGTGCCAGCAGCCTTCGGCTCGCCGGGGAGCTGTTTTTT. It is translated as CASSLRLAGELFF.

The chain is built from TRBV28 and TRBJ1-1, with TRBD1 identical over 11 bases. Germline V gene data show CDR1 as MDHEN and CDR2 as SYDVKM. The CDR3 is 20 residues long. After removal of 2 bases from V and 4 bases from J, the junction contained 18 bases not matched to a gene. The DNA for the CDR3 is TGTGCCAGCAGTTTAGTGAGGACAGGGGGCGTATTTAAAGGCGGCACTGAAGCTTTCTTT. Protein product: CASSLVRTGGVFKGGTEAFF.

The rearrangement joins TRBV28 to TRBJ2-1; 7 bases align to TRBD1. The V gene end was trimmed by 6 bases and the J gene end by 5 bases; junction bases not matched to a gene: 7. The CDR3 contains 14 residues. Germline lookup yields CDR1 MDHEN and CDR2 SYDVKM. The CDR3 loop is CASSQGVRDNEQFF. The CDR3 DNA is TGTGCCAGCAGCCAGGGGGTAAGAGACAATGAGCAGTTCTTC.

J is TRBJ1-4 and V is TRBV19, with a weak D call TRBD1 (5 bases). This CDR3 has 16 residues. Germline V lookup: CDR1 LNHDA, CDR2 SQIVND (reference sequence). Trimming pared 3 bases from V and 0 bases from J, leaving 11 bases between. The CDR3 coding sequence is TGTGCCAGTAGTATCGGGACGGCGACAACTAATGAAAAACTGTTTTTT. Residues: CASSIGTATTNEKLFF.

This rearrangement joins TRBV12-5 to TRBJ1-2, with 7 bases identical to TRBD1. The germline V gene has CDR1 LGHNT and CDR2 FRNRAP. The CDR3 totals 16 residues. After removal of 0 bases from V and 10 bases from J, the junction contained 14 bases not matched to a gene. The CDR3: CASGLVPFPGQPHYTF. CDR3 DNA: TGTGCTAGTGGTTTGGTACCTTTTCCGGGACAGCCTCACTACACCTTC.

The V gene is TRBV15, the J gene TRBJ2-7; the D call may be TRBD1 or TRBD2 (6 bases each). V was trimmed by 0 bases and J by 2 bases, leaving 11 bases between them. The germline V gene encodes CDR1 LNHNV and CDR2 YYDKDF (reference sequence). This CDR3 has 15 residues. CDR3 sequence: CATSRDGGGPYEQYF. CDR3 DNA: TGTGCCACCAGCAGAGATGGAGGGGGTCCCTACGAGCAGTACTTC.

The J gene is TRBJ2-1, the V gene TRBV7-6; 16 nucleotides line up with TRBD2. J gave up 6 bases and V 0 bases, and 2 bases lay outside the gene matches. Germline CDR1 reads SGHVS; CDR2 reads FNYEAQ. CDR3 length: 17 residues. The CDR3 loop is CASSLAGLAGGLNEQFF. CDR3 DNA: TGTGCCAGCAGCTTAGCGGGACTAGCGGGAGGGCTCAATGAGCAGTTCTTC. The full variable domain, rest sourced from reference TRBV7-6 and TRBJ2-1, is GAGVSQSPRYKVTKRGQDVALRCDPISGHVSLYWYRQALGQGPEFLTYFNYEAQQDKSGLPNDRFSAERPEGSISTLTIQRTEQRDSAMYRCASSLAGLAGGLNEQFFGPGTRLTVL.

The chain has TRBV27 and TRBJ2-1, with D possibly matching TRBD1 (7 bases). The CDR3 is 17 residues long. Germline V gives CDR1 MNHEY, CDR2 SMNVEV (reference sequence). The V and J ends lost 3 bases and 1 base respectively, with 16 bases between them. The CDR3 bases are TGTGCCAGCAGTTTTGTTTGGGGGGACAGATCCTACAATGAGCAGTTCTTC. It specifies CASSFVWGDRSYNEQFF.

CDR3 amino acids: CASSPSGAGHEQYF. Here the CDR3 DNA reads TGTGCCAGCAGCCCCTCTGGGGCGGGTCACGAGCAGTACTTC. This chain joins TRBV11-2 and TRBJ2-7; either TRBD1 or TRBD2 may supply D (5 bases each). This CDR3 spans 14 amino acids. The germline CDR1 and CDR2 sequences are SGHAT and FQNNGV. V gave up 5 bases and J gave up 5 bases, with 16 bases separating them.

V is TRBV21-1 and J is TRBJ2-7; the table's D call of TRBD1 was not tested on the DNA. TRBV21-1 is recorded as a pseudogene. The CDR3 covers 16 residues. CDR3 region: CASSPERTGTSYEQYF. CDR3 DNA: TGTGCCAGCAGCCCCGAGCGGACAGGGACGTCCTACGAGCAGTACTTC.

The V gene is TRBV30, the J gene TRBJ2-7, with no clear D. Germline V CDR1 and CDR2: GTSNPN, SVGIG (reference sequence). Trimming removed 2 bases from V and 10 bases from J, with 18 bases in between. The CDR3 consists of 13 residues. CDR3 loop: CAWSRRHSPSQYF. DNA of the CDR3: TGTGCCTGGAGTCGCAGGCATTCGCCCTCACAGTACTTC.